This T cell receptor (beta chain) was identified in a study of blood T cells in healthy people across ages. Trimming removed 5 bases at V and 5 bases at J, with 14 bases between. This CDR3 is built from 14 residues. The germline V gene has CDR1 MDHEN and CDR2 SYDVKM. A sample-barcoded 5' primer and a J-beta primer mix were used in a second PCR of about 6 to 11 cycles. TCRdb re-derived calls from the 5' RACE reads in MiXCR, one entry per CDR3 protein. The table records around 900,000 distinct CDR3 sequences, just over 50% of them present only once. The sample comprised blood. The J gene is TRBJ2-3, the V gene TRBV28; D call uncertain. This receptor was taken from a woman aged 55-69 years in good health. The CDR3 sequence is CASSVSASKDTQYF. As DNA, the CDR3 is TGTGCCAGCAGTGTATCGGCTTCCAAAGATACGCAGTATTTT.